The clone carrying this T cell receptor beta chain occurred a few times. Its specificity is unknown. The CDR3 covers 14 residues. CDR1 is SEHNR, CDR2 FQNEAQ, per germline (reference sequence). Trimming at V came to 5 bases and at J to 7 bases, leaving 6 bases not matched to a gene. This specimen belongs to a study of beta chain features in type 1 diabetes. cDNA synthesis used the whole RNA isolate, giving expressed TCRB sequences. Profiling relied on immunoSEQ multiplex PCR, and the TCRdb table lists in-frame clones only, not all of them. The table includes 250,000 to 350,000 clones, 11% detected once. General study results and limits: Within patients, naive, central memory and Treg TCRB repertoires seemed more similar than within healthy donors.

This chain uses TRBV7-9 with TRBJ1-5, with 9 bases identical to TRBD1. Sequences were obtained from naive CD4+ T cells from blood. This TCR came from a woman in her 30s in good health. The CDR3 sequence: CASSPQGAEQPQHF. CDR3 coding DNA: TGTGCCAGCAGCCCACAGGGGGCCGAGCAGCCCCAGCATTTT. Full variable domain (outside the CDR3, taken from reference TRBV7-9 and TRBJ1-5): DTGVSQNPRHKITKRGQNVTFRCDPISEHNRLYWYRQTLGQGPEFLTYFQNEAQLEKSRLLSDRFSAERPKGSFSTLEIQRTEQGDSAMYLCASSPQGAEQPQHFGDGTRLSIL.